The 2 T cell receptor beta chains listed next were all sequenced from one sample in a study of Ad26.COV2.S vaccination and SARS-CoV-2 variants. The treatment was: over 15 received Ad26.COV2.S at low or high dose, single or two shots; 5 received placebo; per-sample allocation not given. The investigators took samples on day 63 after the first vaccine or placebo injection. The repertoire was sequenced with immunoSEQ multiplex PCR; TCRdb's copy has only in-frame clones and lacks some. Of 450,000 to 550,000 clones in the sample, 75% to 90% are singletons; the top ten hold around 2.6%. Specimen: peripheral blood, collected in a trial of Ad26.COV2.S vaccine versus placebo. The receptors stem from a person aged 18-60 years who received the Ad26.COV2.S COVID-19 vaccine or a placebo.

The chain employs TRBV5-4 and TRBJ2-2, with 8 bases aligning to TRBD1. CDR1 is SGHNT and CDR2 is YYREEE in the germline V gene (reference sequence). This CDR3 has 16 amino acids. The J segment lost 1 base and the V segment lost 4 bases, leaving 6 bases of the junction unmatched. CDR3: CASSQAGTGNTGELFF. The DNA of the CDR3 is TGTGCCAGCAGCCAAGCCGGGACAGGGAACACCGGGGAGCTGTTTTTT.

The chain uses TRBV2 and TRBJ1-3; tentative D call: TRBD1 (5 bases). The germline gives CDR1 SNHLY, CDR2 FYNNEI. This CDR3 has 17 amino acids. Trimming took off 4 bases at V and 0 bases at J, with 16 bases between the two ends. This CDR3 reads CASSGGIGTYSGNTIYF. DNA for the CDR3: TGTGCCAGCAGTGGTGGAATAGGGACTTACTCTGGAAACACCATATATTTT.